The 18 T cell receptor beta chains in this list originate from one sample, sequenced in a study of shared clonotypes between healthy human individuals. TCRdb keeps only in-frame clones here, not all; method: immunoSEQ multiplex PCR. The sample consists of about a million clones, around 76% of them appearing once. The material sequenced was memory CD4+ T cells sorted from blood. Subset noted: CD45RA-negative fraction. The receptor set was obtained from a man aged 18 to 30 in good health.

The chain couples TRBV6-1 to TRBJ2-4; 8 bases align to TRBD1. The CDR3 consists of 14 residues. The ends lost 5 bases at V and 4 bases at J; junction bases unmatched: 4. CDR1 and CDR2 (germline): MNHNS, SASEGT. CDR3 coding DNA: TGTGCCAGCAGTTCTCGGGACAGGAAAAACATTCAGTACTTC. Its protein is CASSSRDRKNIQYF.

The chain links TRBV5-5 to TRBJ2-3; D assignment may be TRBD1 or TRBD2 (5 bases each). With 3 bases removed from V and 2 bases from J, the gap between germline ends came to 10 bases. The V gene's germline CDR1 is SGHKS and CDR2 YYEKEE (reference sequence). This CDR3 is built from 14 residues. The chain's CDR3 is CASSWGTFTDTQYF. The DNA for the CDR3 is TGTGCCAGCAGCTGGGGGACGTTCACAGATACGCAGTATTTT.

Concerning this clone itself: Likely a read error: the CDR3 ends without its conserved phenylalanine or tryptophan. It is unclear where the CDR3 begins or ends on the DNA, so no DNA is shown, and the CDR3 is as TCRdb lists it. V usage is TRBV7-6 and J usage is TRBJ2-7; the table's D call TRBD1 went unverified against the DNA. The CDR3 region is 11 residues in length, termini included. Germline CDR1 and CDR2: SGHVS and FNYEAQ. Here the CDR3 reads CASSFLTGDFR.

The sample holds a few counts of this clone. This may arise from a read error, as a much more abundant clone is one base away. Within the sample, other DNA sequences also encode this same CDR3. CDR3 sequence reads: CASSLSGNTIYF. The CDR3 nucleotides read TGTGCCAGCAGCTTATCCGGAAACACCATATATTTT. The chain couples TRBV7-9 to TRBJ1-3; no reliable D call. CDR1 SEHNR and CDR2 FQNEAQ come from the germline V gene (reference sequence). V was shortened by 2 bases and J by 4 bases, with 3 bases between the two germline ends. The CDR3 has 12 amino acids.

J is TRBJ2-7 and V is TRBV5-4; D ambiguous. The CDR3 sequence is 13 residues long. Trimming pared 4 bases from V and 2 bases from J, leaving 10 bases between. The germline CDR1 and CDR2 sequences are SGHNT and YYREEE (reference sequence). CDR3 sequence (DNA): TGTGCCAGCAGCGCGACCGCGACCTACGAGCAGTACTTC. Amino acid sequence: CASSATATYEQYF. The whole variable domain, remainder taken from reference TRBV5-4 and TRBJ2-7, is ETGVTQSPTHLIKTRGQQVTLRCSSQSGHNTVSWYQQALGQGPQFIFQYYREEENGRGNFPPRFSGLQFPNYSSELNVNALELDDSALYLCASSATATYEQYFGPGTRLTVT.

The chain recombines TRBV11-2 with TRBJ1-2, with D hard to call. The ends were cut back, 1 base at V and 6 bases at J, with 15 bases in the middle. The CDR3 contains 15 residues. CDR1 SGHAT and CDR2 FQNNGV come from the germline V gene. The CDR3: CASSLAGTLPHGYTF. DNA for the CDR3: TGTGCCAGCAGCTTAGCTGGAACCCTCCCCCATGGCTACACCTTC.

This chain uses TRBV7-9 with TRBJ2-2; D unresolved. V was trimmed by 3 bases and J by 1 base, leaving 6 bases between them. This CDR3 has 14 residues. The germline gives CDR1 SEHNR, CDR2 FQNEAQ (reference sequence). CDR3 protein: CASSLRMNTGELFF. As DNA, the CDR3 is TGTGCCAGCAGCTTGAGAATGAACACCGGGGAGCTGTTTTTT. Together with reference TRBV7-9 and TRBJ2-2, the CDR3 gives the full variable domain: DTGVSQNPRHKITKRGQNVTFRCDPISEHNRLYWYRQTLGQGPEFLTYFQNEAQLEKSRLLSDRFSAERPKGSFSTLEIQRTEQGDSAMYLCASSLRMNTGELFFGEGSRLTVL.

V usage is TRBV2 and J usage is TRBJ1-5, with D hard to call. The V end lost 2 bases, the J end lost 3 bases, and 8 bases lay between the germline ends. CDR1 is SNHLY, CDR2 FYNNEI, per germline. The CDR3 consists of 14 residues. CDR3 region: CASSERAVNQPQHF. CDR3 bases: TGTGCCAGCAGTGAACGTGCAGTCAATCAGCCCCAGCATTTT.

This rearrangement joins TRBV6-6 to TRBJ1-4; D might be TRBD1 (6 bases). The CDR3 is 14 residues long. The germline V and J ends were trimmed by 4 bases and 8 bases, with 14 bases remaining between them. Germline CDR1 MNHNY, CDR2 SVGAGI (reference sequence). The CDR3 spells CASSLGGGREKLFF. The CDR3 coding sequence is TGTGCCAGCAGTTTAGGGGGGGGAAGAGAAAAACTGTTTTTT.

The CDR3 DNA sequence: TGCGCCAGCAGCCAAGATCGGCCAGGGGGCGGGAAAGCTTTCTTT. The encoded protein is CASSQDRPGGGKAFF. V and J are TRBV4-3 and TRBJ1-1, with 8 positions matching TRBD1. This CDR3 is 15 amino acids long. V lost 0 bases to trimming and J lost 9 bases; unmatched junction nucleotides: 9. The germline gives CDR1 LGHNA, CDR2 YSLEER.

The sample holds a few counts of this clone. The chain has TRBV5-1 and TRBJ2-2; no clear D gene. The germline V and J ends were trimmed by 4 bases and 5 bases, with 6 bases remaining between them. Germline assignment: CDR1 SGHRS and CDR2 YFSETQ. CDR3 length: 12 amino acids. CDR3 in DNA: TGCGCCAGCAGCCCCCGGACCGGGGAGCTGTTTTTT. Protein product: CASSPRTGELFF.

V gene TRBV30 combines with J gene TRBJ1-6; D is possibly TRBD1 (5 bases). Trimming pared 8 bases from V and 0 bases from J, leaving 14 bases between. This CDR3 has 15 residues. Germline CDR1 reads GTSNPN; CDR2 reads SVGIG (reference sequence). In DNA, the CDR3 is TGTGCCGCAACGGGGGGTGACTCCTATAATTCACCCCTCCACTTT. It yields the protein CAATGGDSYNSPLHF. Drawing the rest from reference TRBV30 and TRBJ1-6, the complete variable domain is SQTIHQWPATLVQPVGSPLSLECTVEGTSNPNLYWYRQAAGRGLQLLFYSVGIGQISSEVPQNLSASRPQDRQFILSSKKLLLSDSGFYLCAATGGDSYNSPLHFGNGTRLTVT.

The DNA for the CDR3 is TGTGCCAGCAGCTTGCAGCTCCAAGAGACCCAGTACTTC. Its protein product is CASSLQLQETQYF. V is TRBV5-8 and J is TRBJ2-5; no definite D call. The CDR3 length is 13 residues. V was trimmed by 1 base and J by 1 base, leaving 5 bases between them. Germline CDR1 reads SGHTS; CDR2 reads YDEGEE.

The chain recombines TRBV6-6 with TRBJ2-5; TRBD2 aligns across 12 bases. V shed 6 bases, J shed 5 bases, and the junction held 10 bases outside the gene matches. This CDR3 contains 16 residues. Germline lookup yields CDR1 MNHNY and CDR2 SVGAGI (reference sequence). The CDR3 DNA reads as TGTGCCAGCAGCGCAACCGGACTAGCGGGAAGTGAGACCCAGTACTTC. Its protein product is CASSATGLAGSETQYF.

The chain links TRBV5-1 to TRBJ2-1; maybe TRBD2 (6 bases). Germline CDR1 reads SGHRS; CDR2 reads YFSETQ. Trimming removed 4 bases at V and 8 bases at J, with 16 bases between. The CDR3 is made up of 14 amino acids. Here the CDR3 reads CASSQGLAWDEQFF. CDR3 nucleotide sequence: TGCGCCAGCAGCCAGGGACTGGCTTGGGATGAGCAGTTCTTC.

This clone has a handful of counts. This chain connects TRBV10-3 to TRBJ2-3; tentative D call: TRBD2 (5 bases). Germline assignment: CDR1 ENHRY and CDR2 SYGVKD. Trimming left V 6 bases short and J 4 bases short, with 5 bases between. The CDR3 sequence is 11 residues long. CDR3 sequence: CAIREADTQYF. The CDR3 bases are TGTGCCATCAGGGAGGCAGATACGCAGTATTTT.

The V and J genes are TRBV5-4 and TRBJ1-2; D gene uncertain. Germline values: CDR1 SGHNT, CDR2 YYREEE (reference sequence). The CDR3 runs to 13 residues. The V gene lost 3 bases and the J gene lost 4 bases, with 10 bases spanning the gap. CDR3: CASSSPGGYGYTF. The CDR3 nucleotides read TGTGCCAGCAGCTCGCCTGGTGGCTATGGCTACACCTTC. The whole variable domain, remainder taken from reference TRBV5-4 and TRBJ1-2, is ETGVTQSPTHLIKTRGQQVTLRCSSQSGHNTVSWYQQALGQGPQFIFQYYREEENGRGNFPPRFSGLQFPNYSSELNVNALELDDSALYLCASSSPGGYGYTFGSGTRLTVV.

The chain recombines TRBV6-6 with TRBJ2-1; D is possibly TRBD2 (7 bases). V shed 9 bases and J shed 4 bases, with 16 bases lying between them. Germline loops: CDR1 MNHNY, CDR2 SVGAGI (reference sequence). CDR3 length: 14 residues. This CDR3 reads CASFEEGGYNEQFF. CDR3 DNA sequence: TGTGCCAGTTTTGAGGAGGGGGGGTACAATGAGCAGTTCTTC.